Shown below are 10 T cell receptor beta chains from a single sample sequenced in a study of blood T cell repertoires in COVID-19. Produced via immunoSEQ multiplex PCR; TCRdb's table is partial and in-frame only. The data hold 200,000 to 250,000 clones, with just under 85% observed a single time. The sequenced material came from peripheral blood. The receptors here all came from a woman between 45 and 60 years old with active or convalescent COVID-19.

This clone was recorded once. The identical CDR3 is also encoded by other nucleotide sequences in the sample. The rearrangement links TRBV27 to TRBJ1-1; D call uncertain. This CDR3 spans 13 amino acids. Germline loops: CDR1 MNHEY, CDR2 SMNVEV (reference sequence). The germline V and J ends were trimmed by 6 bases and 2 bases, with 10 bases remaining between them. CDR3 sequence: CASSLGRNTEAFF. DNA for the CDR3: TGTGCCAGCAGCCTTGGGCGCAACACTGAAGCTTTCTTT.

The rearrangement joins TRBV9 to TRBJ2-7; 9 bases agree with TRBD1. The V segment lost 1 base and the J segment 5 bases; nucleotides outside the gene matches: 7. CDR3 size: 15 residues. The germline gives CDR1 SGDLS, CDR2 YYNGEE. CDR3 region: CASSVSGQGKDEQYF. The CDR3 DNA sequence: TGTGCCAGCAGCGTAAGTGGACAGGGGAAGGACGAGCAGTACTTC.

The CDR3 is CAISEYTTGNTEAFF. The CDR3 nucleotides read TGTGCCATCAGTGAGTATACGACAGGTAACACTGAAGCTTTCTTT. The V call is TRBV10-3, the J call TRBJ1-1; a weak D match, TRBD1 (6 bases). The CDR3 runs 15 residues. CDR1 and CDR2 (germline): ENHRY, SYGVKD. Trimming cost V 1 base and J 2 bases, with 11 bases left between them.

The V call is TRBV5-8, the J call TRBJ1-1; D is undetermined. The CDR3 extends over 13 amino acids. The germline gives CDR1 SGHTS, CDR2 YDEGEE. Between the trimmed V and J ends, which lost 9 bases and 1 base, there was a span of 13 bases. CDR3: CATTEQQNTEAFF. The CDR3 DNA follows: TGTGCCACCACGGAACAGCAGAACACTGAAGCTTTCTTT.

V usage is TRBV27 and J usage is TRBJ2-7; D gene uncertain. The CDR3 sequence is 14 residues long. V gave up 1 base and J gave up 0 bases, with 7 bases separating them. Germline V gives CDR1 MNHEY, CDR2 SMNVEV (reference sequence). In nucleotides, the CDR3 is TGTGCCAGCAGTTTATTGCTAGGCTCCTACGAGCAGTACTTC. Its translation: CASSLLLGSYEQYF.

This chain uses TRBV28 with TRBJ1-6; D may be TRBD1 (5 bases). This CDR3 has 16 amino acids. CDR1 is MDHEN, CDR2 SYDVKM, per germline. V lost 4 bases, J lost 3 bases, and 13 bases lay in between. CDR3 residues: CASSSGIRGYNSPLHF. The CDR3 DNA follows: TGTGCCAGCAGTTCAGGGATAAGAGGCTATAATTCACCCCTCCACTTT.

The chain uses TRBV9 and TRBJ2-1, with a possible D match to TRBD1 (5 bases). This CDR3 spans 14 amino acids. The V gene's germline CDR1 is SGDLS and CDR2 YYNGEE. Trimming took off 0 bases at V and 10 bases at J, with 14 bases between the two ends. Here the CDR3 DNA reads TGTGCCAGCAGCGTAGCTCCCAGGGCAAGCGAGCAGTTCTTC. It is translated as CASSVAPRASEQFF. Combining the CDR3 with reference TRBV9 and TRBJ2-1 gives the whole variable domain DSGVTQTPKHLITATGQRVTLRCSPRSGDLSVYWYQQSLDQGLQFLIQYYNGEERAKGNILERFSAQQFPDLHSELNLSSLELGDSALYFCASSVAPRASEQFFGPGTRLTVL.

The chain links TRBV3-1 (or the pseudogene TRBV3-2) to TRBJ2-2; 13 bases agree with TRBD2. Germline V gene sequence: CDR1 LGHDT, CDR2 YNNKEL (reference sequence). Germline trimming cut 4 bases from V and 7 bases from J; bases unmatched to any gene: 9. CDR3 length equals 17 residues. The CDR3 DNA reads TGTGCCAGCAGCCCCCGGACTAGCGGGAGATTTAGCGGGGAGCTGTTTTTT. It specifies CASSPRTSGRFSGELFF.

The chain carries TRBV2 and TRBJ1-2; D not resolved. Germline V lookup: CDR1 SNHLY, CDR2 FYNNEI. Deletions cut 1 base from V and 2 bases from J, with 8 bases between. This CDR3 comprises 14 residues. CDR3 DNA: TGTGCCAGCAGTGAAGGGGCCGGAAACTATGGCTACACCTTC. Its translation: CASSEGAGNYGYTF.

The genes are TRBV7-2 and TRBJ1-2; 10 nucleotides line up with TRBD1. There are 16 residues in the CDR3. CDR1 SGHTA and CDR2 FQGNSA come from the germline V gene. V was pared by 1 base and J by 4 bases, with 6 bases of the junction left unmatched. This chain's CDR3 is CASSLGGTGVPYGYTF. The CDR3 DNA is TGTGCCAGCAGCTTAGGGGGGACAGGGGTACCCTATGGCTACACCTTC.